One sample yielded the 26 T cell receptor beta chains listed below, sequenced in a study of OX40 agonist ivuxolimab in advanced cancers. The method was immunoSEQ multiplex PCR; TCRdb's version includes in-frame clones alone and lacks a portion of them. The sample consists of 75,000 to 100,000 clones, around 86% of them appearing once. Sequenced material: CD4+ or CD8+ T cells sorted from blood, taken in a trial of the OX40 agonist ivuxolimab. All receptors come from an adult with an advanced solid tumor such as melanoma, head and neck, liver or kidney cancer.

V gene TRBV18 combines with J gene TRBJ1-1; 8 nucleotides match TRBD1. The CDR3 runs to 15 residues. J was trimmed by 4 bases and V by 2 bases; bases with no gene match: 6. Germline lookup yields CDR1 KGHSH and CDR2 LQKENI. CDR3 loop: CASSPITGGVTEAFF. CDR3 nucleotide sequence: TGTGCCAGCTCACCAATAACAGGGGGGGTCACTGAAGCTTTCTTT.

This chain uses TRBV6-5 with TRBJ1-2, with D unclear. V was cut by 0 bases and J by 11 bases, with 13 bases left in between. The CDR3 totals 13 residues. The germline V gene encodes CDR1 MNHEY and CDR2 SVGAGI. The CDR3 DNA sequence: TGTGCCAGCAGTTACTCGAGGCAGGAGCCTTACACCTTC. Translation gives CASSYSRQEPYTF.

The chain carries TRBV2 and TRBJ1-1; 9 positions agree with TRBD1. The V gene's germline CDR1 is SNHLY and CDR2 FYNNEI. This CDR3 contains 15 residues. J gave up 4 bases and V 4 bases, and 7 bases lay outside the gene matches. In DNA, the CDR3 is TGTGCCAGCAGTGCACAGGGGGCCAGAGGCACTGAAGCTTTCTTT. It codes for CASSAQGARGTEAFF.

The chain couples TRBV4-2 to TRBJ2-6; 8 nucleotides align to TRBD1. CDR1 LGHNA and CDR2 YNFKEQ come from the germline V gene. V lost 2 bases, J lost 2 bases, and 2 bases stayed unmatched. The CDR3 loop spans 16 amino acids. Here the CDR3 DNA reads TGTGCCAGCAGCCAATTGACAGGGGCTGGGGCCAACGTCCTGACTTTC. Amino acid sequence: CASSQLTGAGANVLTF.

The chain carries TRBV6-5 and TRBJ2-7; a weak D match, TRBD2 (6 bases). V dropped 0 bases and J dropped 2 bases, with 8 bases sitting between them. The CDR3 contains 14 residues. Germline CDR1 MNHEY, CDR2 SVGAGI. The CDR3 nucleotides read TGTGCCAGCAGTTACTCGCGGGAAACCTACGAGCAGTACTTC. Its protein is CASSYSRETYEQYF.

The chain joins TRBV6-5 to TRBJ2-6; the D is unclear. Per the germline V gene, CDR1 is MNHEY and CDR2 is SVGAGI. This CDR3 spans 14 amino acids. With 7 bases removed from V and 3 bases from J, the gap between germline ends came to 10 bases. The CDR3 here is CASKLVVGANVLTF. The DNA for the CDR3 is TGTGCCAGCAAGTTGGTGGTTGGGGCCAACGTCCTGACTTTC.

This rearrangement joins TRBV19 to TRBJ2-7; 15 nucleotides match TRBD2. V dropped 6 bases and J dropped 6; count of bases not matched to a gene: 9. The germline gives CDR1 LNHDA, CDR2 SQIVND (reference sequence). The CDR3 has 16 residues. The CDR3 bases are TGTGCCAGTAGGCGGACTAGCGGGAGGGCCTTGGGCGAGCAGTACTTC. Its translation is CASRRTSGRALGEQYF. The entire variable domain, with the rest obtained from reference TRBV19 and TRBJ2-7, is as follows: DGGITQSPKYLFRKEGQNVTLSCEQNLNHDAMYWYRQDPGQGLRLIYYSQIVNDFQKGDIAEGYSVSREKKESFPLTVTSAQKNPTAFYLCASRRTSGRALGEQYFGPGTRLTVT.

The V call is TRBV6-5, the J call TRBJ1-4, with D perhaps matching TRBD1 (5 bases). This CDR3 contains 13 residues. Trimming took off 0 bases at V and 11 bases at J, with 10 bases between the two ends. Germline assignment: CDR1 MNHEY and CDR2 SVGAGI. The CDR3 protein is CASSYSSEGKLFF. The CDR3 region has the DNA TGTGCCAGCAGTTACTCGAGCGAGGGGAAACTGTTTTTT.

V and J are TRBV5-1 and TRBJ1-1; D call uncertain. Trimming took 4 bases from V and 6 from J, leaving 13 bases between them. Germline CDR1 and CDR2: SGHRS and YFSETQ. This CDR3 has 13 amino acids. In nucleotides, the CDR3 is TGCGCCAGCAGCAACGGGGTAGGAGCTGAAGCTTTCTTT. It encodes CASSNGVGAEAFF.

V and J are TRBV5-1 and TRBJ2-3; 8 bases fit TRBD2. This CDR3 has 16 amino acids. Germline V gives CDR1 SGHRS, CDR2 YFSETQ. The junction had 7 bases not matched to a gene; V was cut back by 2 bases and J by 2 bases. Here the CDR3 reads CASSLGAGVNTDTQYF. Here the CDR3 DNA reads TGCGCCAGCAGCTTAGGAGCGGGGGTAAACACAGATACGCAGTATTTT.

The chain is built from TRBV6-1 and TRBJ2-7; TRBD2 aligns across 12 bases. The J segment lost 0 bases and the V segment lost 1 base, leaving 4 bases of the junction unmatched. Germline CDR1 reads MNHNS; CDR2 reads SASEGT. There are 17 residues in the CDR3. This CDR3 is CASSEGTSGASSYEQYV. DNA for the CDR3: TGTGCCAGCAGTGAAGGGACTAGCGGGGCGAGCTCCTACGAGCAGTACGTC.

This clone was counted between two and nine times. This chain joins TRBV6-5 and TRBJ1-6; TRBD1 agrees at 9 bases. Trimming cost V 4 bases and J 8 bases; bases outside gene matches: 6. The CDR3 spans 15 residues. The germline CDR1 and CDR2 sequences are MNHEY and SVGAGI. The CDR3 DNA reads TGTGCCAGCAGTTCCTGGGACAGGGATTATTCACCCCTCCACTTT. As protein: CASSSWDRDYSPLHF.

The genes are TRBV28 and TRBJ2-1; TRBD1 agrees at 8 bases. The V segment lost 5 bases and the J segment 12 bases; nucleotides outside the gene matches: 18. Germline lookup yields CDR1 MDHEN and CDR2 SYDVKM. This CDR3 region has 16 residues. The CDR3 here is CASSAGGDRSRLGQFF. DNA of the CDR3: TGTGCCAGCAGTGCGGGTGGGGACAGGTCTCGGTTAGGGCAGTTCTTC.

The chain joins TRBV7-2 to TRBJ2-5, with D perhaps TRBD1 or TRBD2 (5 bases each). CDR3 length equals 14 residues. Trimming cost V 2 bases and J 5 bases, with 12 bases left between them. Per the germline V gene, CDR1 is SGHTA and CDR2 is FQGNSA. CDR3 sequence: CASSLSPWGETQYF. CDR3 sequence (DNA): TGTGCCAGCAGCTTAAGCCCGTGGGGGGAGACCCAGTACTTC.

The J gene is TRBJ2-2, the V gene TRBV5-1; D remains ambiguous. Germline CDR1 and CDR2: SGHRS and YFSETQ. V dropped 3 bases and J dropped 7 bases, with 10 bases sitting between them. This CDR3 has 13 amino acids. Here the CDR3 reads CASSSEGIGELFF. CDR3 nucleotide sequence: TGCGCCAGCAGCTCCGAAGGGATCGGGGAGCTGTTTTTT.

CDR3 protein: CASMFTGFTEAFF. CDR3 bases: TGTGCCAGCATGTTCACGGGGTTCACTGAAGCTTTCTTT. The rearrangement joins TRBV2 to TRBJ1-1; D gene uncertain. From germline, CDR1 is SNHLY and CDR2 FYNNEI. The CDR3 has 13 amino acids. The ends were cut back, 7 bases at V and 4 bases at J, with 13 bases in the middle. Full variable domain (remainder filled in from reference TRBV2 and TRBJ1-1): EPEVTQTPSHQVTQMGQEVILRCVPISNHLYFYWYRQILGQKVEFLVSFYNNEISEKSEIFDDQFSVERPDGSNFTLKIRSTKLEDSAMYFCASMFTGFTEAFFGQGTRLTVV.

This clone has a single count. The chain has TRBV29-1 and TRBJ2-1; 7 bases are shared with TRBD2. This CDR3 contains 12 residues. With V trimmed by 3 bases and J by 10 bases, 6 bases remained unmatched. The V gene's germline CDR1 is SQVTM and CDR2 ANQGSEA. CDR3 sequence reads: CSVDVLSGEQFF. The DNA of the CDR3 is TGCAGCGTTGATGTCCTTAGCGGGGAGCAGTTCTTC.

V is TRBV7-6 and J is TRBJ1-6; no clear D. The CDR3 has 13 residues. Trimming stripped 6 bases from V and 7 bases from J, with 10 bases between. CDR1 SGHVS and CDR2 FNYEAQ come from the germline V gene. In nucleotides, the CDR3 is TGTGCCAGCAGTTCCAATTGGAATTCACCCCTCCACTTT. Protein product: CASSSNWNSPLHF. Based on the CDR3 plus reference TRBV7-6 and TRBJ1-6, the full variable domain is GAGVSQSPRYKVTKRGQDVALRCDPISGHVSLYWYRQALGQGPEFLTYFNYEAQQDKSGLPNDRFSAERPEGSISTLTIQRTEQRDSAMYRCASSSNWNSPLHFGNGTRLTVT.

The chain carries TRBV14 and TRBJ2-5, with 9 bases lining up with TRBD2. V shed 5 bases, J shed 5 bases, and the junction held 9 bases outside the gene matches. The germline gives CDR1 SGHDN, CDR2 FVKESK. The CDR3 extends over 15 amino acids. CDR3 sequence: CASSKANSGSETQYF. CDR3 in DNA: TGTGCCAGCAGCAAAGCTAATAGCGGGAGTGAGACCCAGTACTTC.

There are a few counts of this clone. The rearrangement joins TRBV2 to TRBJ1-5; TRBD1 matches at 9 bases. CDR1 is SNHLY and CDR2 is FYNNEI in the germline V gene. Losses at the gene ends were 4 bases for V and 7 bases for J; bases not matched to a gene: 8. The CDR3 is made up of 15 amino acids. The CDR3 loop reads CASSAVQGARQPQHF. The CDR3 region has the DNA TGTGCCAGCAGTGCGGTACAGGGGGCACGGCAGCCCCAGCATTTT.

The gene calls are TRBV28 and TRBJ1-4; no definite D call. V was cut by 5 bases and J by 5 bases, with 12 bases left in between. The CDR3 is made up of 14 amino acids. In germline, CDR1 is MDHEN, CDR2 SYDVKM. CDR3 sequence reads: CASSARKENEKLFF. The DNA for the CDR3 is TGTGCCAGCAGTGCCCGCAAAGAAAATGAAAAACTGTTTTTT.

The chain carries TRBV7-2 and TRBJ1-1; no reliable D call. CDR1 SGHTA and CDR2 FQGNSA come from the germline V gene. V lost 1 base and J lost 4, with 7 bases in between. The CDR3 has 13 residues. The CDR3 DNA is TGTGCCAGCAGCTTAGTATGGGGCACTGAAGCTTTCTTT. This gives the protein CASSLVWGTEAFF.

A note on this clone: Germline is not matched at one junction end, which may reflect a read error. The chain employs TRBV7-3 and TRBJ1-1; D not certain. The CDR3 spans 13 residues. Germline loops: CDR1 SGHTA, CDR2 FQGTGA. The CDR3 sequence: CASRLTTSGEAFF. The CDR3 nucleotides are TGTGCCAGCAGGTTAACTACCTCGGGTGAAGCTTTCTTT.

The V gene is TRBV19, the J gene TRBJ1-1; TRBD1 matches at 7 bases. The germline V gene encodes CDR1 LNHDA and CDR2 SQIVND (reference sequence). The CDR3 spans 14 residues. Unmatched junction bases numbered 9, after V lost 7 bases and J lost 4 bases. The CDR3 DNA reads TGTGCCAGTAAACCTCGGGCAGGGGGCACTGAAGCTTTCTTT. This encodes CASKPRAGGTEAFF. Looking up the rest from reference TRBV19 and TRBJ1-1 gives the full variable domain: DGGITQSPKYLFRKEGQNVTLSCEQNLNHDAMYWYRQDPGQGLRLIYYSQIVNDFQKGDIAEGYSVSREKKESFPLTVTSAQKNPTAFYLCASKPRAGGTEAFFGQGTRLTVV.

The chain is built from TRBV5-1 and TRBJ1-3; D might be TRBD1 (5 bases). The CDR3 totals 14 residues. Per germline, CDR1 SGHRS and CDR2 YFSETQ. V lost 5 bases to trimming and J lost 7 bases, with 16 bases between them. The CDR3 region has the DNA TGCGCCAGCAGTCCCGGGACTGGAAGGAACACCATATATTTT. Its translation: CASSPGTGRNTIYF. The whole variable domain, remainder taken from reference TRBV5-1 and TRBJ1-3, is KAGVTQTPRYLIKTRGQQVTLSCSPISGHRSVSWYQQTPGQGLQFLFEYFSETQRNKGNFPGRFSGRQFSNSRSEMNVSTLELGDSALYLCASSPGTGRNTIYFGEGSWLTVV.

The rearrangement links TRBV28 to TRBJ2-3, with 14 bases matching TRBD2. V trimming: 3 bases; J trimming: 6 bases; junction bases outside the gene matches: 5. CDR1 MDHEN and CDR2 SYDVKM come from the germline V gene. The CDR3 is made up of 16 amino acids. CDR3 sequence (DNA): TGTGCCAGCAGTTTGGGACTAGCGGGAGAGCGCGATACGCAGTATTTT. Translated: CASSLGLAGERDTQYF.